The 15 T cell receptor beta chains given below trace back to one sample, sequenced in a study of CXCR3-negative and CXCR3-positive naive CD8 T cells. 5' RACE with UMI labels generated the TRB cDNA libraries. TCRdb derives one entry per CDR3 protein from the 5' RACE reads, leaving out DNA. The sample's table shows some 100,000 distinct CDR3 sequences. Their cognate antigens are unknown. Regarding the study as a whole: CXCR3-positive naive cells had more hydrophobic TRB CDR3s than CXCR3-negative naive cells.

The sample was naive CXCR3+ CD8+ T cells from blood. Sample subset: CD45RO-CCR7+CD27+CD95- naive CD8+ T cells expressing CXCR3 (TNR3+). These receptors all stem from a human donor in good health. Some clones in this sample may be carry-over from other donors' samples.

The chain combines TRBV3-1 with TRBJ2-5. The CDR3 runs 12 residues. Germline V lookup: CDR1 LGHDT, CDR2 YNNKEL (reference sequence). The CDR3 protein is CASSQGMETQYF.

The chain uses TRBV19 and TRBJ1-1; TCRdb picks TRBD1, but there is no DNA to check that call. This CDR3 spans 12 amino acids. Germline V gives CDR1 LNHDA, CDR2 SQIVND (reference sequence). The CDR3 region is CATRTGNTEAFF.

The rearrangement links TRBV9 to TRBJ1-6; TCRdb names TRBD1, which stays unverified in the absence of DNA. Germline V gene lookup returns CDR1 SGDLS and CDR2 YYNGEE. This CDR3 is built from 13 residues. The CDR3 protein is CASSEGQGSPLHF.

The CDR3 region is CASSSNGGWSTDTQYF. V and J are TRBV4-1 and TRBJ2-3; the TCRdb call, TRBD1, lacks DNA for checking. The CDR3 is made up of 16 amino acids. Per the germline V gene, CDR1 is MGHRA and CDR2 is YSYEKL.

The chain uses TRBV7-9 and TRBJ2-2; no DNA is available, so the TRBD1 call from TCRdb remains unchecked. This CDR3 has 15 residues. CDR1 and CDR2 (germline): SEHNR, FQNEAQ (reference sequence). The CDR3 loop is CASSLQGANTGELFF.

The V gene is TRBV5-6, the J gene TRBJ2-1; lacking DNA, the TRBD1 call made by TCRdb goes unchecked. The CDR3 runs to 16 residues. Germline V lookup: CDR1 SGHDT, CDR2 YYEEEE. CDR3 in amino acids: CASSLTWTGSYNEQFF.

The chain employs TRBV7-2 and TRBJ2-7. This CDR3 has 13 amino acids. CDR1 is SGHTA, CDR2 FQGNSA, per germline. The CDR3 reads CASSDLLLYEQYF.

This sequence joins TRBV12-3 or TRBV12-4 and TRBJ2-5; TCRdb's assignment of TRBD1 cannot be checked, as there is no DNA. CDR3 length: 14 residues. CDR3 residues: CASSTPGGQETQYF.

The chain is built from TRBV13 and TRBJ1-6. The V gene's germline CDR1 is PRHDT and CDR2 FYEKMQ (reference sequence). The CDR3 consists of 14 residues. The CDR3 loop is CASSLGGSNSPLHF.

This chain links TRBV7-8 with TRBJ2-7; as DNA is missing, the TRBD1 call by TCRdb cannot be tested. The CDR3 has 14 residues. CDR1 is SGHVS, CDR2 FQNEAQ, per germline. The CDR3 spells CASSPSGGFYEQYF. Together with reference TRBV7-8 and TRBJ2-7, the CDR3 gives the full variable domain: GAGVSQSPRYKVAKRGQDVALRCDPISGHVSLFWYQQALGQGPEFLTYFQNEAQLDKSGLPSDRFFAERPEGSVSTLKIQRTQQEDSAVYLCASSPSGGFYEQYFGPGTRLTVT.

The rearrangement links TRBV5-6 to TRBJ2-7; without DNA, the TCRdb call of TRBD2 cannot be checked. This CDR3 has 13 amino acids. The germline CDR1 and CDR2 sequences are SGHDT and YYEEEE. CDR3 in amino acids: CASSLGLNYEQYF.

The J gene is TRBJ2-5, the V gene TRBV29-1; TCRdb picks TRBD1, but there is no DNA to check that call. The germline V gene encodes CDR1 SQVTM and CDR2 ANQGSEA. The CDR3 contains 12 residues. CDR3 loop: CSVDRAGETQYF.

The chain couples TRBV2 to TRBJ2-7; TCRdb calls TRBD1, which cannot be checked without DNA. The CDR3 extends over 15 amino acids. CDR1 and CDR2 (germline): SNHLY, FYNNEI. CDR3 sequence reads: CASSEVKTGSNEQYF.

V usage is TRBV6-2 or TRBV6-3 and J usage is TRBJ1-5. CDR3 length: 12 amino acids. Germline V CDR1 and CDR2: MNHEY, SVGEGT. The chain's CDR3 is CASSYDLQPQHF.

The rearrangement uses TRBV2 and TRBJ2-1; the D gene TCRdb calls, TRBD2, cannot be checked with no DNA. CDR3 length equals 14 residues. CDR1 is SNHLY, CDR2 FYNNEI, per germline. The CDR3 is CASSERLAYNEQFF.